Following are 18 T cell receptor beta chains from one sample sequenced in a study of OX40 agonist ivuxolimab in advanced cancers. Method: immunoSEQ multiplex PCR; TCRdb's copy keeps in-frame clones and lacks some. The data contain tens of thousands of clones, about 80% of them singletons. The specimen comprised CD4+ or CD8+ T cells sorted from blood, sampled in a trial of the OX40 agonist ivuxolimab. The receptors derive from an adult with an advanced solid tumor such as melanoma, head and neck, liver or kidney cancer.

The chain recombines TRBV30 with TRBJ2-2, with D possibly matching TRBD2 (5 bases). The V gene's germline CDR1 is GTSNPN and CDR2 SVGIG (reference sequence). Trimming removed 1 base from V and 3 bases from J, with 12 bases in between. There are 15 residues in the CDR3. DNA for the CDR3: TGTGCCTGGAGTGGAGGGCGGAGTGACACCGGGGAGCTGTTTTTT. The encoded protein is CAWSGGRSDTGELFF.

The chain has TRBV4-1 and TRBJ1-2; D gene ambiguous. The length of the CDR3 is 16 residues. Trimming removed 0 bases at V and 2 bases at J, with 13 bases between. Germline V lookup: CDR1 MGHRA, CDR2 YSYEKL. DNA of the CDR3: TGCGCCAGCAGCCAAGATCCCTTGGACCCCAACTATGGCTACACCTTC. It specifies CASSQDPLDPNYGYTF.

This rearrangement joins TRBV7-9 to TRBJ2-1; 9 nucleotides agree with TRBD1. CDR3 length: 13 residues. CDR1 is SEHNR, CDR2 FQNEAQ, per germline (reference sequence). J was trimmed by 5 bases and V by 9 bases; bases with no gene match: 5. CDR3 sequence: CASQGQGDNEQFF. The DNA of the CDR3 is TGTGCCAGTCAGGGACAGGGCGACAATGAGCAGTTCTTC.

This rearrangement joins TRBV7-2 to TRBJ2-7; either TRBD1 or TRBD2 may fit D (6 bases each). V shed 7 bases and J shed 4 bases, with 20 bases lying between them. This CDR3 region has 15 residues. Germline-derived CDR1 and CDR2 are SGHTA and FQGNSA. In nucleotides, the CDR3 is TGTGCCAGCAACTCCTTCGCGGGACAAGCATACGAGCAGTACTTC. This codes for CASNSFAGQAYEQYF.

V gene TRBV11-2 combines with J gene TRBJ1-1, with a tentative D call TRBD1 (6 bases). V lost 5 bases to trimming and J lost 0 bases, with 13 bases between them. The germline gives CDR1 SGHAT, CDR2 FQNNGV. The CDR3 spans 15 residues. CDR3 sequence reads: CASSHTGFMNTEAFF. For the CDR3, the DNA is TGTGCCAGCAGCCACACAGGGTTCATGAACACTGAAGCTTTCTTT.

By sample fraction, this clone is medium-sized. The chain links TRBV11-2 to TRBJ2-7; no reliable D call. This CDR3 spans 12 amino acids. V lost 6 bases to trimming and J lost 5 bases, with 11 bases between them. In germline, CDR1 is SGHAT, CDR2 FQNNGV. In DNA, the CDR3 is TGTGCCAGCAGAAAATCCCTCGACGAGCAGTACTTC. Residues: CASRKSLDEQYF.

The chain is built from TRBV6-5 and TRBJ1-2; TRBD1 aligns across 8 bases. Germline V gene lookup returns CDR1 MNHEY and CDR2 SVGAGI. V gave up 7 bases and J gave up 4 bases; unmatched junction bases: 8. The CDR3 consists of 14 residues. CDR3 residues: CASTRQGTGYGYTF. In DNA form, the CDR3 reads TGTGCCAGCACCCGACAGGGGACGGGCTATGGCTACACCTTC.

CDR3 nucleotides: TGCGCCAGCAGCTACGGAGACGGGTTGATCTCCTACGAGCAGTACTTC. It specifies CASSYGDGLISYEQYF. The V and J genes are TRBV5-1 and TRBJ2-7; no definite D call. The germline gives CDR1 SGHRS, CDR2 YFSETQ. The ends were cut back, 3 bases at V and 0 bases at J, with 16 bases in the middle. The CDR3 has 16 amino acids.

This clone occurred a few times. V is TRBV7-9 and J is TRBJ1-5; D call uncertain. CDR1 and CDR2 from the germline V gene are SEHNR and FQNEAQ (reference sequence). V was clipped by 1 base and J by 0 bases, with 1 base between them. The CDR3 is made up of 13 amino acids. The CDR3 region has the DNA TGTGCCAGCAGCTTAGATAGCAATCAGCCCCAGCATTTT. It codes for CASSLDSNQPQHF. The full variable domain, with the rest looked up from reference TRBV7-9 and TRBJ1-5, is DTGVSQNPRHKITKRGQNVTFRCDPISEHNRLYWYRQTLGQGPEFLTYFQNEAQLEKSRLLSDRFSAERPKGSFSTLEIQRTEQGDSAMYLCASSLDSNQPQHFGDGTRLSIL.

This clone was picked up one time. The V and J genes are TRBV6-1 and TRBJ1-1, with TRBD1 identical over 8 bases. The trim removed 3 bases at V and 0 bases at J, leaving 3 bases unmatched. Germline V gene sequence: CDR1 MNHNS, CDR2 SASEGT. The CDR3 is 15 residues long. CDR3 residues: CASSEGTGMNTEAFF. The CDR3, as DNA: TGTGCCAGCAGTGAGGGGACAGGTATGAACACTGAAGCTTTCTTT.

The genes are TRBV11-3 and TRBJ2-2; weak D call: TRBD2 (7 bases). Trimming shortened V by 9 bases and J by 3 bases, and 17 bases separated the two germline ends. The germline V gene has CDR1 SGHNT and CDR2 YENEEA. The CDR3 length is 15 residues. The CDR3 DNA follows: TGTGCCAGTAATTTGGGGGGGCTCGACACCGGGGAGCTGTTTTTT. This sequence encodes CASNLGGLDTGELFF.

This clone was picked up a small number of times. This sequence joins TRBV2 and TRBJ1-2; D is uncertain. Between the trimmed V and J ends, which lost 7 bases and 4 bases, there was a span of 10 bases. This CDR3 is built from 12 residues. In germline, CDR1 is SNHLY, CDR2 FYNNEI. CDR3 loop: CASTQEVYGYTF. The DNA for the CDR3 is TGTGCCAGCACCCAGGAGGTCTATGGCTACACCTTC.

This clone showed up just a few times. CDR3 nucleotide sequence: TGTGCCACCAGCAGTCGCCTGCTGACTGATCGTTACGAGCAGTACTTC. This translates into CATSSRLLTDRYEQYF. The chain links TRBV15 to TRBJ2-7; D is unresolved. The CDR3 is 16 residues long. Trimming shortened V by 3 bases and J by 4 bases, and 19 bases separated the two germline ends. Germline V CDR1 and CDR2: LNHNV, YYDKDF (reference sequence). The complete variable domain, with remaining parts taken from reference TRBV15 and TRBJ2-7, reads DAMVIQNPRYQVTQFGKPVTLSCSQTLNHNVMYWYQQKSSQAPKLLFHYYDKDFNNEADTPDNFQSRRPNTSFCFLDIRSPGLGDTAMYLCATSSRLLTDRYEQYFGPGTRLTVT.

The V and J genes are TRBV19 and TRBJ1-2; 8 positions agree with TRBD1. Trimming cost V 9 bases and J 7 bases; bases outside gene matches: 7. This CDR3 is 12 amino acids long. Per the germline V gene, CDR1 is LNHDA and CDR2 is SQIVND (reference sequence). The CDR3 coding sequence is TGTGCCAGCTCCACAGGGGGAGGTGGCTACACCTTC. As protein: CASSTGGGGYTF.

The CDR3 is CASSPYRDTEAFF. CDR3 DNA sequence: TGTGCCAGCAGCCCCTACCGAGACACTGAAGCTTTCTTT. This chain links TRBV14 with TRBJ1-1, with unresolved D. The CDR3 has 13 residues. Trimming left V 4 bases short and J 3 bases short, with 9 bases between. CDR1 SGHDN and CDR2 FVKESK come from the germline V gene.

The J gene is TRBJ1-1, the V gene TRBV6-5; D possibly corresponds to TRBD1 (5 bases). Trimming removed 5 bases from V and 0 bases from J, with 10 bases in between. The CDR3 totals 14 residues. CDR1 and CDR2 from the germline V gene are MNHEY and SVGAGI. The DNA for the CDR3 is TGTGCCAGCAGTGAAAGGGGCATGAACACTGAAGCTTTCTTT. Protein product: CASSERGMNTEAFF.

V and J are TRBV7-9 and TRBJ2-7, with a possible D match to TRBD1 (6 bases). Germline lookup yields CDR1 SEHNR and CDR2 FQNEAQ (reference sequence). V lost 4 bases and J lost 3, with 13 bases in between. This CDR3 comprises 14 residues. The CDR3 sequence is CASSSSGQRYEQYF. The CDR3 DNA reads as TGTGCCAGCAGCTCAAGTGGACAGCGCTACGAGCAGTACTTC.

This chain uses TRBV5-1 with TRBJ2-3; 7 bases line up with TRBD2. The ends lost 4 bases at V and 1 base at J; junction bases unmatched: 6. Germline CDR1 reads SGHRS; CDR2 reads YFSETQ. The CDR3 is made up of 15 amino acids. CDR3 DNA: TGCGCCAGCAGCCAGAATCTAGCGGGCACAGATACGCAGTATTTT. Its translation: CASSQNLAGTDTQYF.